These 5 T cell receptor beta chains were all obtained from the same sample, sequenced in a study of blood T cell repertoires in COVID-19. Using immunoSEQ multiplex PCR, the repertoire was profiled, and TCRdb retains in-frame clones only, with some absent. The sample holds some 100,000 clones; more than 85% are singletons and the top ten take approximately 7%. Sequencing used peripheral blood. The source of these receptors is a man aged 30-40 years in a cohort sampled during active COVID-19.

V gene TRBV28 combines with J gene TRBJ2-1; the D gene is possibly TRBD2 (6 bases). There are 11 residues in the CDR3. Germline CDR1 and CDR2: MDHEN and SYDVKM. V lost 4 bases and J 9 bases, leaving 7 bases between the germline ends. For the CDR3, the DNA is TGTGCCAGCAGTTCCGGGGGTGAGCAGTTCTTC. Protein: CASSSGGEQFF.

The V and J genes are TRBV2 and TRBJ1-2; tentatively, D is TRBD1 (5 bases). Trimming took off 6 bases at V and 2 bases at J, with 10 bases between the two ends. There are 13 residues in the CDR3. CDR1 is SNHLY, CDR2 FYNNEI, per germline. This chain's CDR3 is CASSVTGNYGYTF. Written as DNA, the CDR3 is TGTGCCAGCAGCGTCACAGGAAACTATGGCTACACCTTC.

This clone was seen only a few times. The CDR3 coding sequence is TGTGCCAGTAGCGGGACAGGGATCACAGATACGCAGTATTTT. This codes for CASSGTGITDTQYF. This chain uses TRBV19 with TRBJ2-3; 9 nucleotides align to TRBD1. This CDR3 comprises 14 residues. Unmatched junction bases numbered 3, after V lost 6 bases and J lost 2 bases. CDR1 LNHDA and CDR2 SQIVND come from the germline V gene (reference sequence).

The table lists this clone with a few counts. The rearrangement joins TRBV18 to TRBJ1-3; maybe TRBD1 (5 bases). Trimming took off 5 bases at V and 0 bases at J, with 14 bases between the two ends. The V gene's germline CDR1 is KGHSH and CDR2 LQKENI. CDR3 length: 16 amino acids. In DNA form, the CDR3 reads TGTGCCAGCTCAAGTACGACAGCTCTCTCTGGAAACACCATATATTTT. As protein: CASSSTTALSGNTIYF. Filled out from reference TRBV18 and TRBJ1-3, the complete variable domain reads NAGVMQNPRHLVRRRGQEARLRCSPMKGHSHVYWYRQLPEEGLKFMVYLQKENIIDESGMPKERFSAEFPKEGPSILRIQQVVRGDSAAYFCASSSTTALSGNTIYFGEGSWLTVV.

This chain joins TRBV25-1 and TRBJ1-5; tentative D call: TRBD1 (5 bases). V lost 6 bases, J lost 1 base, and 7 bases lay in between. Germline loops: CDR1 MGHDK, CDR2 SYGVNS. The length of the CDR3 is 13 residues. CDR3 amino acids: CASRGGSNQPQHF. The CDR3 DNA is TGTGCCAGCAGGGGGGGAAGCAATCAGCCCCAGCATTTT.